The 25 T cell receptor beta chains below all came from one sample that was sequenced in a study of post-analysis software for immune sequencing data. The antigens these receptors bind are not known. Unique molecular identifiers tagged the TCR beta cDNA libraries. Using its own MiXCR run on the PCR reads, TCRdb lists one record per CDR3 protein. The sample lists about 810,000 distinct CDR3 sequences, roughly half seen once, with 4.6% in the top ten. Study conclusions and caveats: Patients carried 5 or 6 TRBV segments more frequently than controls did, and TRBV5-6, TRBV5-1 and TRBV20-1 were among them.

Material for sequencing was blood. These receptors came from a girl between 10 and 17 years old with multiple sclerosis.

In this sample, this clonotype turned up a few times. The chain uses TRBV7-2 and TRBJ2-4; D is unresolved. The J call may not be correct, given that the DNA end is closer to TRBJ2-7. The CDR3 spans 11 residues. Germline-derived CDR1 and CDR2 are SGHTA and FQGNSA. The CDR3 DNA is TGTGCCAGCAGCTTATCTATCGAGCAGTACTTC. This encodes CASSLSIEQYF.

This chain connects TRBV15 to TRBJ2-7, with 9 bases that match TRBD1. Germline V CDR1 and CDR2: LNHNV, YYDKDF (reference sequence). Losses at the gene ends were 0 bases for V and 4 bases for J; bases not matched to a gene: 1. The CDR3 totals 14 residues. The CDR3 region is CATSREGTGYEQYF. The CDR3 DNA is TGTGCCACCAGCAGAGAGGGGACAGGGTACGAGCAGTACTTC.

The CDR3 sequence: CATSRGGLAGVEQFF. The CDR3 region has the DNA TGTGCCACCAGCAGAGGGGGACTAGCGGGAGTTGAGCAGTTCTTC. J is TRBJ2-1 and V is TRBV15; 14 bases align to TRBD2. This CDR3 has 15 amino acids. Germline trimming cut 1 base from V and 9 bases from J; bases unmatched to any gene: 2. In germline, CDR1 is LNHNV, CDR2 YYDKDF (reference sequence). The complete variable domain, with remaining parts taken from reference TRBV15 and TRBJ2-1, reads DAMVIQNPRYQVTQFGKPVTLSCSQTLNHNVMYWYQQKSSQAPKLLFHYYDKDFNNEADTPDNFQSRRPNTSFCFLDIRSPGLGDTAMYLCATSRGGLAGVEQFFGPGTRLTVL.

The rearrangement links TRBV24-1 to TRBJ2-2; D is ambiguous. Germline CDR1 reads KGHDR; CDR2 reads SFDVKD. This CDR3 spans 12 amino acids. V dropped 10 bases and J dropped 8 bases, with 13 bases sitting between them. The CDR3 protein is CATMGSGGELFF. For the CDR3, the DNA is TGTGCCACGATGGGGTCCGGGGGGGAGCTGTTTTTT.

The genes are TRBV9 and TRBJ2-4, with TRBD1 identical over 7 bases. TRBJ2-7 explains the end of the DNA better; the J call may be wrong. This CDR3 contains 15 residues. Germline V gives CDR1 SGDLS, CDR2 YYNGEE. The CDR3 here is CASSVDETGNDEQYF. The CDR3 DNA sequence: TGTGCCAGCAGCGTAGACGAGACAGGGAATGACGAGCAGTACTTC.

This chain uses TRBV7-6 with TRBJ2-5; TRBD2 agrees at 8 bases. The germline gives CDR1 SGHVS, CDR2 FNYEAQ. There are 14 residues in the CDR3. Trimming at V came to 4 bases and at J to 4 bases, leaving 5 bases not matched to a gene. The DNA for the CDR3 is TGTGCCAGCAGCTCCCTAGGACTAGCAGAGACCCAGTACTTC. This gives the protein CASSSLGLAETQYF.

This clonotype was detected only a few times. V gene TRBV6-1 combines with J gene TRBJ1-5; the D gene is possibly TRBD1 (6 bases). The V and J ends lost 5 bases and 0 bases respectively, with 11 bases between them. This CDR3 has 15 amino acids. Germline values: CDR1 MNHNS, CDR2 SASEGT. The CDR3 nucleotides read TGTGCCAGCAGTCCACAGGGAGTTAGCAATCAGCCCCAGCATTTT. It specifies CASSPQGVSNQPQHF.

This clonotype appeared once. The chain combines TRBV4-1 with TRBJ2-3; 7 nucleotides agree with TRBD2. The CDR3 length is 15 residues. Losses at the gene ends were 1 base for V and 3 bases for J; bases not matched to a gene: 4. Germline V gene lookup returns CDR1 MGHRA and CDR2 YSYEKL. The CDR3 here is CASSQVGGRTDTQYF. In nucleotides, the CDR3 is TGCGCCAGCAGCCAAGTGGGGGGGAGGACAGATACGCAGTATTTT.

This clonotype was detected once. The V call is TRBV29-1, the J call TRBJ1-4; 8 bases map to TRBD1. Germline CDR1 and CDR2: SQVTM and ANQGSEA. V dropped 7 bases and J dropped 8; count of bases not matched to a gene: 6. This CDR3 has 12 amino acids. CDR3 amino acids: CSALRTGEKLFF. The DNA of the CDR3 is TGCAGCGCCCTTCGGACAGGGGAAAAACTGTTTTTT.

J is TRBJ1-2 and V is TRBV4-2; 8 nucleotides match TRBD1. Germline CDR1 LGHNA, CDR2 YNFKEQ. The CDR3 runs to 15 residues. V lost 4 bases, J lost 4 bases, and 8 bases stayed unmatched. The CDR3 nucleotides read TGTGCCAGCAGCCCCCCTCGGACAGGGACCTATGGCTACACCTTC. Translated: CASSPPRTGTYGYTF.

V gene TRBV29-1 combines with J gene TRBJ2-5, with 9 nucleotides matching TRBD1. The end of the DNA aligns better with TRBJ2-7, so the J call may be wrong. The CDR3 has 15 amino acids. Germline V gene lookup returns CDR1 SQVTM and CDR2 ANQGSEA. The CDR3 DNA is TGCAGCGTTGACGAACCGGGACAGGGTCGGTACGAGCAGTACTTC. Translated, it gives CSVDEPGQGRYEQYF.

V gene TRBV28 combines with J gene TRBJ2-1; 15 positions agree with TRBD2. CDR1 is MDHEN, CDR2 SYDVKM, per germline. The CDR3 contains 16 residues. With V trimmed by 5 bases and J by 8 bases, 7 bases remained unmatched. The CDR3 is CASSAGTSGRYDEQFF. The CDR3, as DNA: TGTGCCAGCAGTGCCGGGACTAGCGGGAGGTATGATGAGCAGTTCTTC.

The rearrangement uses TRBV27 and TRBJ2-7, with 10 positions matching TRBD1. Germline V gives CDR1 MNHEY, CDR2 SMNVEV (reference sequence). The CDR3 covers 15 residues. Unmatched junction bases numbered 6, after V lost 2 bases and J lost 5 bases. DNA of the CDR3: TGTGCCAGCAGTTTAGCCCGGGACAGGGGCCACGAGCAGTACTTC. Protein product: CASSLARDRGHEQYF.

This chain joins TRBV5-1 and TRBJ2-1; 9 nucleotides line up with TRBD1. The length of the CDR3 is 15 residues. In germline, CDR1 is SGHRS, CDR2 YFSETQ. J lost 8 bases, V lost 6 bases, and 12 bases had no gene match. CDR3 residues: CASTPDGTGYYEQFF. DNA for the CDR3: TGCGCCAGCACCCCCGACGGGACAGGGTATTATGAGCAGTTCTTC.

The chain employs TRBV12-3 or TRBV12-4 and TRBJ2-5; no clear D gene. The V and J ends lost 3 bases and 6 bases respectively, with 11 bases between them. CDR3 length: 13 amino acids. The CDR3 is CASSFETLQTQYF. DNA for the CDR3: TGTGCCAGCAGTTTTGAGACCCTGCAGACCCAGTACTTC.

V gene TRBV12-3 or TRBV12-4 combines with J gene TRBJ2-1, with 7 bases matching TRBD1. V lost 5 bases to trimming and J lost 8 bases; unmatched junction nucleotides: 6. This CDR3 is built from 13 residues. The CDR3 region has the DNA TGTGCCAGCAGTACCGACAGGGCGGATGAGCAGTTCTTC. The encoded protein is CASSTDRADEQFF.

V usage is TRBV20-1 and J usage is TRBJ2-1; D is ambiguous. Germline V CDR1 and CDR2: DFQATT, SNEGSKA (reference sequence). Trimming left V 2 bases short and J 6 bases short, with 14 bases between. This CDR3 contains 14 residues. In DNA, the CDR3 is TGCAGTGCTAGACCTACCAACCCTCGCAATGAGCAGTTCTTC. It is translated as CSARPTNPRNEQFF.

The J gene is TRBJ2-6, the V gene TRBV3-1, with D possibly matching TRBD1 (5 bases). The V end lost 3 bases, the J end lost 0 bases, and 18 bases lay between the germline ends. CDR1 and CDR2 (germline): LGHDT, YNNKEL (reference sequence). The CDR3 spans 19 residues. CDR3 sequence reads: CASSHLTGRDPSGANVLTF. The CDR3 DNA is TGTGCCAGCAGCCATCTCACCGGCAGGGATCCCTCTGGGGCCAACGTCCTGACTTTC.

This clonotype was counted only a few times. The chain employs TRBV10-3 and TRBJ2-7; 7 bases agree with TRBD2. V was pared by 4 bases and J by 7 bases, with 10 bases of the junction left unmatched. The CDR3 is 14 amino acids. The germline V gene has CDR1 ENHRY and CDR2 SYGVKD. In nucleotides, the CDR3 is TGTGCCATCAGTGCGGATAGCGGGCGCCCTGAGCAGTACTTC. It specifies CAISADSGRPEQYF.

This clonotype turned up a few times. The gene calls are TRBV25-1 and TRBJ2-5; 9 bases are shared with TRBD1. The CDR3 sequence is 15 residues long. Looked up from germline, CDR1 is MGHDK and CDR2 is SYGVNS. V was pared by 1 base and J by 6 bases, with 6 bases of the junction left unmatched. CDR3 sequence reads: CASSEFPGQGKTQYF. The CDR3 DNA reads as TGTGCCAGCAGTGAATTTCCGGGACAGGGAAAGACCCAGTACTTC.

In this sample, this clonotype turned up a few times. CDR3 sequence (DNA): TGCAGCGTTCTGGGGGCCTACGAGCAGTACTTC. This sequence encodes CSVLGAYEQYF. This chain links TRBV29-1 with TRBJ2-4; D tentatively reads TRBD1 or TRBD2 (5 bases each). Near its end, the DNA agrees better with TRBJ2-7, so the J call may be wrong. CDR1 and CDR2 from the germline V gene are SQVTM and ANQGSEA. CDR3 length: 11 residues.

The rearrangement links TRBV12-3 or TRBV12-4 to TRBJ2-1; a weak D match, TRBD2 (5 bases). V was shortened by 5 bases and J by 8 bases, with 19 bases between the two germline ends. The CDR3 spans 15 residues. The CDR3 nucleotides are TGTGCCAGCAGTCGAAGCGGTTTAGGGCAGGATGAGCAGTTCTTC. Amino acids: CASSRSGLGQDEQFF.

The chain has TRBV7-2 and TRBJ2-5, with D perhaps TRBD1 or TRBD2 (5 bases each). The J call may be in error: the DNA end matches TRBJ2-7 better. CDR1 is SGHTA and CDR2 is FQGNSA in the germline V gene. The CDR3 covers 15 residues. CDR3 amino acids: CASSFNGDRAYEQYF. CDR3 coding DNA: TGTGCCAGCAGCTTTAATGGGGACCGAGCCTACGAGCAGTACTTC.

This clonotype has only one observation. The rearrangement uses TRBV6-6 and TRBJ2-3, with TRBD2 matching 12 bases. V shed 4 bases and J 4 bases; nucleotides not matched to a gene: 6. Looked up from germline, CDR1 is MNHNY and CDR2 is SVGAGI (reference sequence). This CDR3 spans 16 amino acids. CDR3 DNA sequence: TGTGCCAGCAGTTTTCTAGCGGGAGGGCCCGCAGATACGCAGTATTTT. This sequence encodes CASSFLAGGPADTQYF.

The V gene is TRBV7-9, the J gene TRBJ2-7; D gene ambiguous. Germline CDR1 reads SEHNR; CDR2 reads FQNEAQ (reference sequence). The V end was cut by 6 bases, the J end by 0 bases, with 9 bases between. The CDR3 is 13 residues long. For the CDR3, the DNA is TGTGCCAGCAGTAGTGAAAACTCCTACGAGCAGTACTTC. This sequence encodes CASSSENSYEQYF.